This T cell receptor beta chain was sequenced during a study of T cell changes during pregnancy in multiple sclerosis. V shed 3 bases and J 1 base; nucleotides not matched to a gene: 4. The CDR3 length is 15 residues. Germline CDR1 and CDR2: SGDLS and YYNGEE. Method: immunoSEQ multiplex PCR; TCRdb's copy keeps in-frame clones and lacks some. The data show about 52,000 clones, around 90% seen once. The V and J genes are TRBV9 and TRBJ1-2, with 9 bases identical to TRBD1. The sequencing used CD4+ T cells from peripheral blood mononuclear cells, collected before pregnancy. The receptor was isolated from a female donor with multiple sclerosis, enrolled in a pregnancy study. CDR3 region: CASSAGGQGNYGYTF. Written as DNA, the CDR3 is TGTGCCAGCAGCGCCGGGGGACAGGGTAACTATGGCTACACCTTC.